This T cell receptor beta chain comes out of a study of T-cell reconstitution after alpha-beta-depleted transplantation in children. The CDR3 has 16 amino acids. V shed 0 bases and J shed 1 base, with 10 bases lying between them. Germline loops: CDR1 SGDLS, CDR2 YYNGEE. Unique molecular identifiers were built into the TCRbeta library. MiXCR was run by TCRdb on the PCR reads, yielding one entry per CDR3 protein. This sample carries 440,000 or so distinct CDR3 sequences, roughly a tenth of them seen once, and the ten largest clones take about 5%. This clonotype appeared a single time. The chain combines TRBV9 with TRBJ2-2; TRBD1 might be the D (6 bases). The input for sequencing was PBMCs from the stem cell graft donor, taken from the stem cell graft. The origin of this receptor is a human donor who donated a stem cell graft to a child with acute myeloid leukemia. The CDR3 DNA is TGTGCCAGCAGCGTAGGTCCAGGGGAGAACACCGGGGAGCTGTTTTTT. It codes for CASSVGPGENTGELFF.